These 12 T cell receptor beta chains were sequenced from one sample in a study of cytomegalovirus exposure and HLA in healthy donors. Amplification used 60 Vbeta primers and 13 Jbeta primers. TCRdb's table, derived via immunoSEQ multiplex PCR, lists solely in-frame clones and lacks some. The sample holds about 200,000 clones; around 88% are singletons and the top ten take around 0.31%. The material sequenced was PBMCs. These receptors were taken from a woman under 40 in good health and CMV-seronegative.

The J gene is TRBJ2-3, the V gene TRBV2, with 7 bases lining up with TRBD2. CDR1 and CDR2 from the germline V gene are SNHLY and FYNNEI. The CDR3 is 14 amino acids. Trimming at V came to 7 bases and at J to 2 bases, leaving 6 bases not matched to a gene. The CDR3 loop reads CASNGDYPTDTQYF. The CDR3, as DNA: TGTGCCAGCAATGGGGACTACCCCACAGATACGCAGTATTTT.

Worth noting for this clone: Other DNA variants within this sample encode the same CDR3. The rearrangement uses TRBV6-1 and TRBJ1-2; 10 positions match TRBD1. Per the germline V gene, CDR1 is MNHNS and CDR2 is SASEGT. The V and J ends lost 6 bases and 3 bases, in that order; junction bases with no gene match: 4. This CDR3 has 14 residues. The CDR3 sequence is CASSRTGGDYGYTF. CDR3 coding DNA: TGTGCCAGCAGCCGGACAGGGGGTGACTATGGCTACACCTTC.

This chain joins TRBV6-6 and TRBJ2-7, with 7 bases fitting TRBD1. Germline values: CDR1 MNHNY, CDR2 SVGAGI (reference sequence). V was pared by 5 bases and J by 7 bases, with 14 bases of the junction left unmatched. The CDR3 totals 15 residues. CDR3 sequence reads: CASSPSGTVPLEQYF. The CDR3 DNA is TGTGCCAGCAGTCCCTCCGGGACAGTTCCTCTGGAGCAGTACTTC.

The J gene is TRBJ1-2, the V gene TRBV5-1; D may be TRBD1 (6 bases). This CDR3 contains 14 residues. Deletions cut 1 base from V and 2 bases from J, with 9 bases between. The germline V gene encodes CDR1 SGHRS and CDR2 YFSETQ. The CDR3 sequence is CASSLTTGNYGYTF. CDR3 nucleotides: TGCGCCAGCAGCTTGACCACAGGGAACTATGGCTACACCTTC.

This chain joins TRBV7-2 and TRBJ2-2; 7 positions agree with TRBD2. CDR1 and CDR2 (germline): SGHTA, FQGNSA. The CDR3 extends over 18 amino acids. V shed 1 base and J 0 bases; nucleotides not matched to a gene: 8. The CDR3 DNA sequence: TGTGCCAGCAGCTTAGGGAGCGGGATCGCTCCGAACACCGGGGAGCTGTTTTTT. Its translation is CASSLGSGIAPNTGELFF.

This sequence joins TRBV21-1 and TRBJ2-1; TRBD2, the table's D call, was not compared with the DNA. TRBV21-1 is classified as a pseudogene. The CDR3 is 18 residues long. Here the CDR3 DNA reads TGTGCCAGCAGCAAAGCTCCGACTAGCCCGAGCTCCTACAATGAGCAGTTCTTC. Translating it yields CASSKAPTSPSSYNEQFF.

The chain is built from TRBV28 and TRBJ1-2; D ambiguous. V lost 5 bases and J lost 7, with 8 bases in between. This CDR3 comprises 11 residues. Germline V lookup: CDR1 MDHEN, CDR2 SYDVKM. The CDR3 region has the DNA TGTGCCAGCAGTACACACAGTGGCTACACCTTC. Translated, it gives CASSTHSGYTF.

In its sample, this clone was seen a few times. The V and J genes are TRBV7-9 and TRBJ2-5; 12 bases agree with TRBD2. From germline, CDR1 is SEHNR and CDR2 FQNEAQ (reference sequence). The length of the CDR3 is 17 residues. The ends lost 5 bases at V and 1 base at J; junction bases unmatched: 8. CDR3 in amino acids: CASSPRTSGTAQETQYF. As DNA, the CDR3 is TGTGCCAGCAGCCCGCGGACTAGCGGGACTGCCCAAGAGACCCAGTACTTC.

The rearrangement joins TRBV7-9 to TRBJ2-1; 7 bases align to TRBD2. Looked up from germline, CDR1 is SEHNR and CDR2 is FQNEAQ (reference sequence). V trimming: 4 bases; J trimming: 0 bases; junction bases outside the gene matches: 9. This CDR3 region has 17 residues. The CDR3: CASSSISGKSSYNEQFF. CDR3 coding DNA: TGTGCCAGCAGCTCGATCAGCGGGAAGAGCTCCTACAATGAGCAGTTCTTC.

V usage is TRBV5-1 and J usage is TRBJ2-7, with 9 bases fitting TRBD1. The CDR3 consists of 14 residues. With 3 bases clipped from V and 7 bases from J, the junction kept 8 bases outside the gene matches. Germline V gene data show CDR1 as SGHRS and CDR2 as YFSETQ. The CDR3 nucleotides read TGCGCCAGCAGCTGGGGACAGGGAACGGGAGAGCAGTACTTC. Protein product: CASSWGQGTGEQYF.

This rearrangement joins TRBV7-9 to TRBJ2-7; D might be TRBD1 (6 bases). CDR1 and CDR2 (germline): SEHNR, FQNEAQ (reference sequence). The V end was cut by 4 bases, the J end by 1 base, with 14 bases between. This CDR3 region has 15 residues. CDR3 in amino acids: CASSSNRVGSYEQYF. CDR3 nucleotide sequence: TGTGCCAGCAGCTCCAACAGGGTGGGGTCCTACGAGCAGTACTTC.

This clone appeared a single time. At one end, the junction sequence differs from germline, possibly due to a read error. This chain connects TRBV7-9 to TRBJ2-5; weak D call: TRBD2 (5 bases). Germline lookup yields CDR1 SEHNR and CDR2 FQNEAQ (reference sequence). The CDR3 covers 15 residues. CDR3 sequence (DNA): TGTTCCAGCAGCGCCGACTTGGGGAGTCAAGAGACCCAGTACTTC. This codes for CSSSADLGSQETQYF.